A single sample is the source of the 9 T cell receptor beta chains below, sequenced in a study of blood T cell repertoires in COVID-19. Libraries were prepared by immunoSEQ multiplex PCR; TCRdb keeps only in-frame clonotypes and omits some of them. Of about 100,000 clones in the sample, roughly 90% were seen once. Sequencing used peripheral blood. These receptors all stem from a man aged 50 to 60 with active COVID-19.

This clone was detected once. V and J are TRBV7-9 and TRBJ2-7; TRBD1 matches 10 bases. J lost 2 bases, V lost 5 bases, and 9 bases had no gene match. Germline CDR1 reads SEHNR; CDR2 reads FQNEAQ (reference sequence). The length of the CDR3 is 16 residues. The CDR3 is CASSPNDGTGAYEQYF. DNA for the CDR3: TGTGCCAGCAGCCCGAACGATGGGACAGGGGCCTACGAGCAGTACTTC.

The chain combines TRBV19 with TRBJ1-2, with D perhaps TRBD1 (6 bases). The germline V gene encodes CDR1 LNHDA and CDR2 SQIVND (reference sequence). The CDR3 runs 16 residues. V shed 2 bases and J shed 0 bases, with 13 bases lying between them. The DNA of the CDR3 is TGTGCCAGTAGTATATTTGGACAGTTAGCTAACTATGGCTACACCTTC. Translated: CASSIFGQLANYGYTF.

This clone was recorded only once. This sequence joins TRBV9 and TRBJ1-1, with TRBD1 identical over 8 bases. Germline V gene sequence: CDR1 SGDLS, CDR2 YYNGEE. This CDR3 comprises 15 residues. J gave up 7 bases and V 4 bases, and 12 bases lay outside the gene matches. In DNA, the CDR3 is TGTGCCAGCAGCCCCCGTTTTACAGGGGGGCTTGAAGCTTTCTTT. As protein: CASSPRFTGGLEAFF. Filled out from reference TRBV9 and TRBJ1-1, the complete variable domain reads DSGVTQTPKHLITATGQRVTLRCSPRSGDLSVYWYQQSLDQGLQFLIQYYNGEERAKGNILERFSAQQFPDLHSELNLSSLELGDSALYFCASSPRFTGGLEAFFGQGTRLTVV.

The chain combines TRBV14 with TRBJ1-1, with no clear D. Trimming left V 1 base short and J 0 bases short, with 12 bases between. Germline V gives CDR1 SGHDN, CDR2 FVKESK. This CDR3 is built from 16 residues. Written as DNA, the CDR3 is TGTGCCAGCAGCCAAGGGGCTGGGTTTATGAACACTGAAGCTTTCTTT. Its translation is CASSQGAGFMNTEAFF.

This clone was detected once. The chain recombines TRBV2 with TRBJ1-1; D gene uncertain. Germline V gene lookup returns CDR1 SNHLY and CDR2 FYNNEI. This CDR3 has 15 residues. Trimming took 5 bases from V and 1 from J, leaving 14 bases between them. The CDR3 sequence is CASSIKGRGNTEAFF. The CDR3 nucleotides are TGTGCCAGCAGTATTAAAGGACGGGGGAACACTGAAGCTTTCTTT.

A single count supports this clone. The chain combines TRBV28 with TRBJ2-5, with 9 bases lining up with TRBD1. Germline CDR1 and CDR2: MDHEN and SYDVKM. V gave up 3 bases and J gave up 5 bases; unmatched junction bases: 7. This CDR3 has 15 amino acids. CDR3 amino acids: CASSFPPGTGETQYF. CDR3 in DNA: TGTGCCAGCAGTTTTCCTCCCGGGACAGGGGAGACCCAGTACTTC. The complete variable domain, with remaining parts taken from reference TRBV28 and TRBJ2-5, reads DVKVTQSSRYLVKRTGEKVFLECVQDMDHENMFWYRQDPGLGLRLIYFSYDVKMKEKGDIPEGYSVSREKKERFSLILESASTNQTSMYLCASSFPPGTGETQYFGPGTRLLVL.

The V gene is TRBV6-5, the J gene TRBJ2-1; D may be TRBD2 (6 bases). The CDR3 loop spans 16 amino acids. Trimming shortened V by 0 bases and J by 5 bases, and 14 bases separated the two germline ends. Germline assignment: CDR1 MNHEY and CDR2 SVGAGI. CDR3 residues: CASSYSWSGVNNEQFF. Here the CDR3 DNA reads TGTGCCAGCAGTTACTCGTGGTCGGGGGTAAACAATGAGCAGTTCTTC.

The chain is built from TRBV7-2 and TRBJ1-1; the D gene is possibly TRBD1 (6 bases). Trimming cost V 2 bases and J 0 bases, with 22 bases left between them. The germline V gene encodes CDR1 SGHTA and CDR2 FQGNSA. The CDR3 runs 19 residues. CDR3 in DNA: TGTGCCAGCAGCTTAAGGAAGAGAGAGGACAGTACCTTGAACACTGAAGCTTTCTTT. Its translation: CASSLRKREDSTLNTEAFF.

The table lists this clone with a count of one. The chain recombines TRBV27 with TRBJ2-5; perhaps TRBD2 as D (5 bases). From germline, CDR1 is MNHEY and CDR2 SMNVEV (reference sequence). This CDR3 has 14 amino acids. V was pared by 6 bases and J by 1 base, with 12 bases between. The CDR3 loop reads CASRPTRAQETQYF. CDR3 sequence (DNA): TGTGCCAGCAGACCCACGAGGGCCCAAGAGACCCAGTACTTC.